This T cell receptor (beta chain) derives from a study of cytomegalovirus exposure and HLA in healthy donors. Broader study findings: The only immune exposure information that was available was CMV serostatus.

On this clone itself: Its antigen is currently unknown.

The PCR used 60 Vbeta and 13 Jbeta primers. Produced via immunoSEQ multiplex PCR; TCRdb's table is partial and in-frame only. This table holds about 86,000 clones, roughly 83% found once. The CDR3 has 16 residues. Losses at the gene ends were 6 bases for V and 6 bases for J; bases not matched to a gene: 14. CDR1 LNHDA and CDR2 SQIVND come from the germline V gene (reference sequence). V gene TRBV19 combines with J gene TRBJ1-5; 7 nucleotides match TRBD1. This TCR came from a woman between 40 and 50 years old in good health and CMV-seropositive. Source material: PBMCs. The CDR3 region has the DNA TGTGCCAGTAGCACCCAGTTAGGGGGCCGAGGTCAGCCCCAGCATTTT. Protein sequence: CASSTQLGGRGQPQHF.